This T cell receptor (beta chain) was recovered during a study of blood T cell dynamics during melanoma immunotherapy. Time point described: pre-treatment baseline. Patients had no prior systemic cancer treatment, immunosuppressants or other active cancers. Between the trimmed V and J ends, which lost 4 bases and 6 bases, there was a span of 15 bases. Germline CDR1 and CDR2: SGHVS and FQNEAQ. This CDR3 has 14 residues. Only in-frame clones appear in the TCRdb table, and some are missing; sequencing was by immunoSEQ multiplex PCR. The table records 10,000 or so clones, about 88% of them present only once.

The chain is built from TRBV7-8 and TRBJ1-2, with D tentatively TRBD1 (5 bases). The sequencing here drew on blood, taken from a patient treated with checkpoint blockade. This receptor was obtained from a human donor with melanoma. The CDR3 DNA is TGTGCCAGCAGCTGGGGCGGCAGGACCCATGGCTACACCTTC. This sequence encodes CASSWGGRTHGYTF. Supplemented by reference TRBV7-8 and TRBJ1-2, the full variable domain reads GAGVSQSPRYKVAKRGQDVALRCDPISGHVSLFWYQQALGQGPEFLTYFQNEAQLDKSGLPSDRFFAERPEGSVSTLKIQRTQQEDSAVYLCASSWGGRTHGYTFGSGTRLTVV.